This record looks at one TCR beta chain sequence and its context. What it binds is not known. J gave up 5 bases and V 7 bases, and 13 bases lay outside the gene matches. Germline lookup yields CDR1 LNHDA and CDR2 SQIVND (reference sequence). The length of the CDR3 is 16 residues. The data were obtained in a study of early T cells in non-severe SARS-CoV-2 infection. Study overall: Sequencing of bulk RNA from unsorted whole blood was done, without chain pairing.

Study observations and caveats: VDJdb-based matching was biased toward anti-spike CD8 responses and missed private and CD4 specificities.

One entry per CDR3 protein results from TCRdb running MiXCR on the 5' RACE reads. The repertoire includes about 80,000 distinct CDR3 sequences, approximately 12% of them detected once, and about 3% sits in the top ten. Sample: whole blood. The rearrangement uses TRBV19 and TRBJ2-3; TRBD2 aligns across 9 bases. This TCR was sampled from an adult who was a healthcare worker with PCR-confirmed SARS-CoV-2 infection or an uninfected control (not recorded which). The CDR3 sequence: CASTGRRNSGRDTQYF. The CDR3 bases are TGTGCCAGTACCGGCCGAAGGAATAGCGGGAGAGATACGCAGTATTTT.